This TCR beta chain was sequenced in a study of blood T cell repertoires in COVID-19. Study-level information: The cDNA or gDNA used as material had been derived from T cells, B-cell-depleted T cells, or PBMCs.

Authors' methods: Amplification with reference gene primers provided the estimates of nucleated cell counts. The data were produced by immunoSEQ multiplex PCR, yet TCRdb's version contains in-frame clones alone and is incomplete. Clonal size and the V and J genes are those of that table, whereas D and trimming came from the DNA. The sample holds about 260,000 clones, around 87% seen once. Patients in Seattle were enrolled during active infection, then followed longitudinally. This CDR3 is built from 15 residues. The germline gives CDR1 SGHNT, CDR2 YENEEA. V trimming: 1 base; J trimming: 7 bases; junction bases outside the gene matches: 3.

The sample was peripheral blood. The chain has TRBV11-3 and TRBJ2-1, with TRBD1 matching over 11 bases. The sequence came from a woman aged 60-70 years with COVID-19, enrolled during active disease. The CDR3 coding sequence is TGTGCCAGCAGCTTAGGGGGACAGGGGGGTAATGAGCAGTTCTTC. This encodes CASSLGGQGGNEQFF.